The clone carrying this T cell receptor beta chain was counted a single time. Its target is not known. This record belongs to a study of multiple sclerosis patients with progressive multifocal leukoencephalopathy. Study-level results: Before and during natalizumab, the clones expanded at PML already existed.

Noted time point: before natalizumab initiation. Prior interferon beta treatment was universal, and the PML patients were all female. The germline CDR1 and CDR2 sequences are SGHNT and YENEEA. This CDR3 has 13 residues. The V end lost 5 bases, the J end lost 4 bases, and 6 bases lay between the germline ends. The table came from immunoSEQ multiplex PCR; TCRdb's copy has only in-frame clones and leaves some out. The data contain tens of thousands of clones, around 93% of them singletons. The receptor comes from a man between 25 and 39 years old with multiple sclerosis. J is TRBJ2-6 and V is TRBV11-3; no definite D call. Source material: PBMCs. The chain's CDR3 is CASSTTGANVLTF. CDR3 nucleotide sequence: TGTGCCAGCAGCACGACAGGGGCCAACGTCCTGACTTTC. Based on the CDR3 plus reference TRBV11-3 and TRBJ2-6, the full variable domain is EAGVVQSPRYKIIEKKQPVAFWCNPISGHNTLYWYLQNLGQGPELLIRYENEEAVDDSQLPKDRFSAERLKGVDSTLKIQPAELGDSAVYLCASSTTGANVLTFGAGSRLTVL.